These T cell receptor beta chains were read from a single sample in a study of blood T cell repertoires in COVID-19. Only in-frame clones appear in the TCRdb table, and some are missing; sequencing was by immunoSEQ multiplex PCR. The sample has 150,000 to 200,000 clones, over 75% seen once; the top ten hold over 0.95%. Sequenced: PBMCs or T cells enriched from blood (not recorded which). These receptors were taken from a human donor with acute COVID-19. The donor label of this sample is uncertain. The CDR3 runs from the conserved cysteine through the conserved F or W. The D gene is left open where the match is weak. Expanded clones get a size class; other rows say once, few or many, or leave the size out.

v_gene: TRBV18
d_gene: TRBD1
j_gene: TRBJ1-6
abundance: .
CDR3nt: TGTGCCAGCTCACAGGAGACAGGGATGAATTCACCCCTCCACTTT
CDR3aa: CASSQETGMNSPLHF

v_gene: TRBV7-2
d_gene: .
j_gene: TRBJ2-5
abundance: .
CDR3nt: TGTGCCAGCAGCTTAGTGTCAGGAATGGGAGAGACCCAGTACTTC
CDR3aa: CASSLVSGMGETQYF

v_gene: TRBV10-3
d_gene: TRBD2
j_gene: TRBJ2-5
abundance: .
CDR3nt: TGTGCCATCAGTGAGTCTGGCGGGGGGCAGTACCAAGAGACCCAGTACTTC
CDR3aa: CAISESGGGQYQETQYF

v_gene: TRBV27
d_gene: TRBD1
j_gene: TRBJ2-5
abundance: .
CDR3nt: TGTGCCAGCAGTTTATGGGACAGGGGGCGGGAGACCCAGTACTTC
CDR3aa: CASSLWDRGRETQYF

v_gene: TRBV23-1
d_gene: .
j_gene: TRBJ1-1
abundance: .
CDR3nt: TGCGCCAGCAGTCAGTGTAGGCCTACGGGTGGAGGTGAAGCTTTCTTT
CDR3aa: CASSQCRPTGGGEAFF

v_gene: TRBV18
d_gene: .
j_gene: TRBJ2-1
abundance: once
CDR3nt: TGTGCCAGCTCACCCCGGGACAAGCCCCTCAATGAGCAGTTCTTC
CDR3aa: CASSPRDKPLNEQFF

v_gene: TRBV29-1
d_gene: .
j_gene: TRBJ2-7
abundance: .
CDR3nt: TGCAGCGTGCTCACTAGCTACGAGCAGTACTTC
CDR3aa: CSVLTSYEQYF

v_gene: TRBV19
d_gene: TRBD1
j_gene: TRBJ2-7
abundance: .
CDR3nt: TGTGCCAGTAGCCCTACCAGGGGGTTTTACTACGAGCAGTACTTC
CDR3aa: CASSPTRGFYYEQYF

v_gene: TRBV11-3
d_gene: .
j_gene: TRBJ1-4
abundance: .
CDR3nt: TGTGCCAGCAGCAGGACGGGACAAGATAATGAAAAACTGTTTTTT
CDR3aa: CASSRTGQDNEKLFF

v_gene: TRBV4-2
d_gene: .
j_gene: TRBJ1-1
abundance: few
CDR3nt: TGTGCCAGCAGCCAAGATCGGGACACTGAAGCTTTCTTT
CDR3aa: CASSQDRDTEAFF

v_gene: TRBV5-1
d_gene: .
j_gene: TRBJ2-3
abundance: few
CDR3nt: TGCGCCAGCAGCCCCGACTCCCATAGAGGAGATACGCAGTATTTT
CDR3aa: CASSPDSHRGDTQYF

v_gene: TRBV5-5
d_gene: .
j_gene: TRBJ1-1
abundance: .
CDR3nt: TGTGCCAGCAGCCAAAACTGGGCAGGGCCCTTGAACACTGAAGCTTTCTTT
CDR3aa: CASSQNWAGPLNTEAFF

v_gene: TRBV25-1
d_gene: .
j_gene: TRBJ1-2
abundance: .
CDR3nt: TGTGCCAGCAGTGATATGGGTTCGAGAGGGTCGTTCGGCTACACCTTC
CDR3aa: CASSDMGSRGSFGYTF

v_gene: TRBV2
d_gene: TRBD1
j_gene: TRBJ2-7
abundance: .
CDR3nt: TGTGCCAGCAGGAGGGGGACAGACTACGAGCAGTACTTC
CDR3aa: CASRRGTDYEQYF

v_gene: TRBV7-2
d_gene: TRBD1
j_gene: TRBJ2-7
abundance: .
CDR3nt: TGTGCCAGCAGCTTGGGGGGGACAGGGAGCTCCTACGAGCAGTACTTC
CDR3aa: CASSLGGTGSSYEQYF

v_gene: TRBV21-1
d_gene: .
j_gene: TRBJ1-4
abundance: once
CDR3nt: TGTGCCAGCAGCATCCAAGTTAGACATGCAACTAATGAAAAACTGTTTTTT
CDR3aa: CASSIQVRHATNEKLFF

v_gene: TRBV27
d_gene: .
j_gene: TRBJ2-5
abundance: .
CDR3nt: TGTGCCAGCAGTTTGGGGGGAGGGGGGCGAGAGACCCAGTACTTC
CDR3aa: CASSLGGGGRETQYF

v_gene: TRBV30
d_gene: TRBD1
j_gene: TRBJ2-7
abundance: .
CDR3nt: TGTGCCTGGAGTTTAAACTTGGGGACAGGAAATCCCTACGAGCAGTACTTC
CDR3aa: CAWSLNLGTGNPYEQYF

v_gene: TRBV6-5
d_gene: .
j_gene: TRBJ1-1
abundance: .
CDR3nt: TGTGCCAGCAGTTACCCGAGCCGGGGTGGCACTGAAGCTTTCTTT
CDR3aa: CASSYPSRGGTEAFF

v_gene: TRBV14
d_gene: .
j_gene: TRBJ1-1
abundance: .
CDR3nt: TGTGCCAGCAGCCGCGTTGTCGGGTCAGTAATGCGTCGAATGAACACTGAAGCTTTCTTT
CDR3aa: CASSRVVGSVMRRMNTEAFF

v_gene: TRBV5-1
d_gene: .
j_gene: TRBJ2-7
abundance: .
CDR3nt: TGCGCCAGCAGCTTGCCTGAGTACGAGCAGTACTTC
CDR3aa: CASSLPEYEQYF

v_gene: TRBV2
d_gene: TRBD1
j_gene: TRBJ2-5
abundance: .
CDR3nt: TGTGCCAGCAGTCCTGGACAGGGAGGCGAGACCCAGTACTTC
CDR3aa: CASSPGQGGETQYF